The 3 T cell receptor beta chains reported below all come from one sample, sequenced in a study of cytomegalovirus exposure and HLA in healthy donors. It was with 60 Vbeta and 13 Jbeta primers that the PCR ran. Assay: immunoSEQ multiplex PCR; the TCRdb copy retains only in-frame clones and omits some. The table shows some 180,000 clones, with approximately 78% occurring only once. The sequencing input was PBMCs. These receptor sequences come from a woman in her 30s in good health and CMV-seropositive.

The chain is built from TRBV4-2 and TRBJ2-5; 8 bases line up with TRBD1. The J call may be faulty, since TRBJ2-7 better matches the DNA end. CDR1 LGHNA and CDR2 YNFKEQ come from the germline V gene. The CDR3 totals 14 residues. The CDR3 spells CASSLGQGAYEQYF. The CDR3 DNA reads TGTGCCAGCAGCCTAGGACAGGGAGCCTACGAGCAGTACTTC.

The chain links TRBV19 to TRBJ1-2; tentatively, D is TRBD1 (5 bases). V was shortened by 6 bases and J by 4 bases, with 18 bases between the two germline ends. The CDR3 has 15 residues. Germline V CDR1 and CDR2: LNHDA, SQIVND (reference sequence). The CDR3 sequence is CASRKGPQAPYGYTF. The CDR3 coding sequence is TGTGCCAGTAGGAAGGGGCCCCAGGCCCCCTATGGCTACACCTTC.

This rearrangement joins TRBV18 to TRBJ1-1; D gene unclear. This CDR3 spans 14 amino acids. The V gene's germline CDR1 is KGHSH and CDR2 LQKENI. Trimming cost V 0 bases and J 8 bases, with 13 bases left between them. The CDR3 here is CASSPPGGGREAFF. As DNA, the CDR3 is TGTGCCAGCTCACCACCGGGAGGAGGGCGCGAAGCTTTCTTT.